Detailed here is one T cell receptor beta chain. The sample originates from a study of blood T cell repertoires in COVID-19. Assay used: immunoSEQ multiplex PCR; TCRdb lists only in-frame clones, some missing. Here the sample spans some 150,000 clones, approximately 86% being singletons. Germline CDR1 is MNHNS and CDR2 is SASEGT. V lost 2 bases to trimming and J lost 6 bases, with 16 bases between them. This CDR3 contains 16 residues. This TCR was recovered from an older woman with acute or convalescent COVID-19. The sequenced sample was peripheral blood. The chain uses TRBV6-1 and TRBJ1-4, with no clear D. The CDR3 sequence is CASSETMTAAYEKLFF. The CDR3 region has the DNA TGTGCCAGCAGTGAAACTATGACCGCCGCGTATGAAAAACTGTTTTTT.